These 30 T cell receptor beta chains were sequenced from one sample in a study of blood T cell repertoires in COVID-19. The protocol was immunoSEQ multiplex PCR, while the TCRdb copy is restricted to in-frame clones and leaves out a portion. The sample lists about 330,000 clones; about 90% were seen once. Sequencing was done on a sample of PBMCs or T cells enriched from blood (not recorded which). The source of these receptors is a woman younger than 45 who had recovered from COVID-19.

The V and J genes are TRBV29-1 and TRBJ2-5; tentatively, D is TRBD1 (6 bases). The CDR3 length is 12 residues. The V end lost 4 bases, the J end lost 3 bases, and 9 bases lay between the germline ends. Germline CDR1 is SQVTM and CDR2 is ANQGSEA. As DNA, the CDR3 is TGCAGCGTTGGGACAGCAAAAGAGACCCAGTACTTC. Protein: CSVGTAKETQYF.

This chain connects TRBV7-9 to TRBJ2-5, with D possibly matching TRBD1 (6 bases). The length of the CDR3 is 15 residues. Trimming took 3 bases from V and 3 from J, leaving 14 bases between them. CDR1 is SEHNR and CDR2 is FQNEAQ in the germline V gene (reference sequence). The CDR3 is CASSFSAGVEETQYF. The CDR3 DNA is TGTGCCAGCAGCTTTTCGGCAGGGGTTGAAGAGACCCAGTACTTC.

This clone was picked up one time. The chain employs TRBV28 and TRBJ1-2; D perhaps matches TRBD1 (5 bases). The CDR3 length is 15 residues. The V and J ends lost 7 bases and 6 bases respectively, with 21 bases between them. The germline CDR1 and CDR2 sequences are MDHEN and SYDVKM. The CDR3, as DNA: TGTGCCAGCACCCCCCCCGACAGATCGGGTCATGGCTACACCTTC. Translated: CASTPPDRSGHGYTF.

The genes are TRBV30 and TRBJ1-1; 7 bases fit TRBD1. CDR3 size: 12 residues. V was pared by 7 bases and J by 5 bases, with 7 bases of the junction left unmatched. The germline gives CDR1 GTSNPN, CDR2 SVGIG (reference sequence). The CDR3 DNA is TGTGCCTCTAACAGGGGTGGGACTGAAGCTTTCTTT. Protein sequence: CASNRGGTEAFF.

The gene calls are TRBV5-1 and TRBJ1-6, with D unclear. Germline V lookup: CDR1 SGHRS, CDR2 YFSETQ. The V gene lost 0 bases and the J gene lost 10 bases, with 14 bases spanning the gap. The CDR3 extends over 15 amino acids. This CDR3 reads CASSLEGGGESPLHF. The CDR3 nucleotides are TGCGCCAGCAGCTTGGAAGGCGGCGGCGAGTCACCCCTCCACTTT. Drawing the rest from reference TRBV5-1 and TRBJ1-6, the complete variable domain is KAGVTQTPRYLIKTRGQQVTLSCSPISGHRSVSWYQQTPGQGLQFLFEYFSETQRNKGNFPGRFSGRQFSNSRSEMNVSTLELGDSALYLCASSLEGGGESPLHFGNGTRLTVT.

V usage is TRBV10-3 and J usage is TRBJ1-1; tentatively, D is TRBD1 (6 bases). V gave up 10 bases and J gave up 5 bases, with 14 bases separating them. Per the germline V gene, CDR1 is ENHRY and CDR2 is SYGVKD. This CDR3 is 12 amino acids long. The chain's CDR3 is CASLGARTEAFF. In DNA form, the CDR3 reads TGTGCCAGTCTGGGGGCGAGGACTGAAGCTTTCTTT.

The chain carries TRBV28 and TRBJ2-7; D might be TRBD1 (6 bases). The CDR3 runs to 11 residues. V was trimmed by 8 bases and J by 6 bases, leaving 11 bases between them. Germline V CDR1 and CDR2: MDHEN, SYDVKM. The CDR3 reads CASGSGAEQYF. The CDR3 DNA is TGTGCCAGCGGGTCAGGGGCCGAGCAGTACTTC.

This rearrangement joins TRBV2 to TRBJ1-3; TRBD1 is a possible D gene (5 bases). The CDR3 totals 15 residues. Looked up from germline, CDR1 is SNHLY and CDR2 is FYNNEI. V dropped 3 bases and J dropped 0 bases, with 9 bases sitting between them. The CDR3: CASSERGGSGNTIYF. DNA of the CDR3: TGTGCCAGCAGTGAGCGGGGGGGCTCTGGAAACACCATATATTTT.

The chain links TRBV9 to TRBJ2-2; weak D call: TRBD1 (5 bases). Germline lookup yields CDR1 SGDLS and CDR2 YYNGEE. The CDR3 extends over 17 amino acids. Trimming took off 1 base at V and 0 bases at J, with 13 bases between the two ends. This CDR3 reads CASSVLTGLTNTGELFF. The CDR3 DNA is TGTGCCAGCAGCGTATTAACAGGCCTTACGAACACCGGGGAGCTGTTTTTT.

In DNA, the CDR3 is TGTGCCAGCAGTAACATCCCGGGACACATCCTCTACGAGCAGTACTTC. The encoded protein is CASSNIPGHILYEQYF. The V call is TRBV2, the J call TRBJ2-7, with a weak D call TRBD1 (6 bases). This CDR3 is 16 amino acids long. V was clipped by 5 bases and J by 3 bases, with 20 bases between them. Per germline, CDR1 SNHLY and CDR2 FYNNEI.

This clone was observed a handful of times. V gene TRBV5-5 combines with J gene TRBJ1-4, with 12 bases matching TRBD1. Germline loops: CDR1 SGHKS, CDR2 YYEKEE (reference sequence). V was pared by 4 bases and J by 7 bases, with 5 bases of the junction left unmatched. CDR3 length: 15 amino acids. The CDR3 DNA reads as TGTGCCAGCAGCACCGGGACAGGGGGCTTTGAAAAACTGTTTTTT. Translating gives CASSTGTGGFEKLFF. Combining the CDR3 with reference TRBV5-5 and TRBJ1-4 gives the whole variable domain DAGVTQSPTHLIKTRGQQVTLRCSPISGHKSVSWYQQVLGQGPQFIFQYYEKEERGRGNFPDRFSARQFPNYSSELNVNALLLGDSALYLCASSTGTGGFEKLFFGSGTQLSVL.

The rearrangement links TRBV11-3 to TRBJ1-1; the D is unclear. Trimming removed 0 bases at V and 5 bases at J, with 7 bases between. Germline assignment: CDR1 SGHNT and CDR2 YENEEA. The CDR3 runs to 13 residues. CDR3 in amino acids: CASSLDPRTEAFF. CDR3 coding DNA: TGTGCCAGCAGCTTAGACCCGCGGACTGAAGCTTTCTTT.

CDR3 bases: TGTGCCAGCAGACACGGACAGAGCAGCTCCTACGAGCAGTACTTC. It codes for CASRHGQSSSYEQYF. This chain joins TRBV6-5 and TRBJ2-7; D perhaps matches TRBD1 (6 bases). V lost 6 bases, J lost 0 bases, and 15 bases lay in between. This CDR3 is 15 amino acids long. The germline V gene encodes CDR1 MNHEY and CDR2 SVGAGI.

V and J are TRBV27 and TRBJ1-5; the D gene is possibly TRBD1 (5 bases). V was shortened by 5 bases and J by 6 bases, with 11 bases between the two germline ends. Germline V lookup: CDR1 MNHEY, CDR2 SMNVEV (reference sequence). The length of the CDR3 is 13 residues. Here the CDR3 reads CASSLRTSQPQHF. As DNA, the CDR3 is TGTGCCAGCAGTCTTAGGACATCTCAGCCCCAGCATTTT.

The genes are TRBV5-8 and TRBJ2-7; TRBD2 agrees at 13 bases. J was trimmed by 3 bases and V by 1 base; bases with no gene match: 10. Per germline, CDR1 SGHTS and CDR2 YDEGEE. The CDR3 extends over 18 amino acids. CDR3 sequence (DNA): TGTGCCAGCAGCTTGCCCTGGACTAGCGGGAGTTTGAGCTACGAGCAGTACTTC. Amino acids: CASSLPWTSGSLSYEQYF.

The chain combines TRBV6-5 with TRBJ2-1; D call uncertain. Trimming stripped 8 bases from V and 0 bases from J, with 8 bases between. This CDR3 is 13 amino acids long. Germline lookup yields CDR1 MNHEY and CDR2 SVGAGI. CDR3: CASALGSYNEQFF. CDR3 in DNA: TGTGCCAGCGCCCTCGGCTCCTACAATGAGCAGTTCTTC.

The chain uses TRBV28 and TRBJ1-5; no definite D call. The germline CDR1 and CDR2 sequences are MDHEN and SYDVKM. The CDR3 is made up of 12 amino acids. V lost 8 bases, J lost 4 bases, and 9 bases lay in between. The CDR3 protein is CASASANQPQHF. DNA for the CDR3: TGTGCCAGCGCCAGCGCTAATCAGCCCCAGCATTTT.

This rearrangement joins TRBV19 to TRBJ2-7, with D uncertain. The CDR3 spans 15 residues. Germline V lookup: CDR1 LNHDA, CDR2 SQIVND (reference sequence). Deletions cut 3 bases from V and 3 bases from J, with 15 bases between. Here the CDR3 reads CASSMGWKEHYEQYF. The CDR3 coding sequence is TGTGCCAGTAGTATGGGTTGGAAGGAGCACTACGAGCAGTACTTC.

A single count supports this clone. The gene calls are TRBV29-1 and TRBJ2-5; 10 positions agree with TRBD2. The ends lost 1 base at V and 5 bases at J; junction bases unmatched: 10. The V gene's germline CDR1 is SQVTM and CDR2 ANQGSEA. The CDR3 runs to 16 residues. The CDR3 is CSVEGGAGGPEETQYF. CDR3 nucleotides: TGCAGCGTTGAAGGGGGAGCGGGGGGGCCAGAGGAGACCCAGTACTTC.

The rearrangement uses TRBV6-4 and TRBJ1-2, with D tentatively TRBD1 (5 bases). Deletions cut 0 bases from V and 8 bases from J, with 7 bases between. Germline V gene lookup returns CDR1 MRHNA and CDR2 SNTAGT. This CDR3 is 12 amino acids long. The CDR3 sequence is CASSDSKGGYTF. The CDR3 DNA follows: TGTGCCAGCAGTGACTCGAAGGGGGGCTACACCTTC.

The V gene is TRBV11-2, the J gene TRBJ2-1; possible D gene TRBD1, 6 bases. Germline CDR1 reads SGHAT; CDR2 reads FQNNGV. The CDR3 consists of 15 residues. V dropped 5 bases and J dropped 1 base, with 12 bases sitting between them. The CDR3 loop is CASSRRGDSYNEQFF. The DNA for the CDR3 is TGTGCCAGCAGCCGCAGGGGAGATTCCTACAATGAGCAGTTCTTC.

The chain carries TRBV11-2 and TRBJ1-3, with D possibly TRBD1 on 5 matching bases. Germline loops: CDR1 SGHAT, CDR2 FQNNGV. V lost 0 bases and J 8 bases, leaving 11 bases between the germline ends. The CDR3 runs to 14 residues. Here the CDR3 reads CASSLDNPGDTIYF. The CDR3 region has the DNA TGTGCCAGCAGCTTAGATAATCCGGGGGACACCATATATTTT.

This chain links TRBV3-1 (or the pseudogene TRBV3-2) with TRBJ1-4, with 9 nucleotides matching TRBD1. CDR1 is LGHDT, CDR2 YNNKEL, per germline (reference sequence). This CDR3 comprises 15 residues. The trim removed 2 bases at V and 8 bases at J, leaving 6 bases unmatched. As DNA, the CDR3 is TGTGCCAGCAGCCAAACAGGGGGCGCGGAGGAAAAACTGTTTTTT. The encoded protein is CASSQTGGAEEKLFF.

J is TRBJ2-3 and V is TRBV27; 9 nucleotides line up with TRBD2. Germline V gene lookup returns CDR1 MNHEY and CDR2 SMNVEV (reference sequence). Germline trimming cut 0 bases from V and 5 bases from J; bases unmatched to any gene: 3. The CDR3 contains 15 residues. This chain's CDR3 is CASSLSPSGVDTQYF. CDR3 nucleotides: TGTGCCAGCAGTTTATCTCCTAGCGGGGTAGATACGCAGTATTTT.

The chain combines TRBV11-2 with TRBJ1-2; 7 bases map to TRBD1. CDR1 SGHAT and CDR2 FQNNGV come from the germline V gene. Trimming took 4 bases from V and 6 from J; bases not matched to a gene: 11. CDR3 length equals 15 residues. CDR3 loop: CASSSPGQILDGYTF. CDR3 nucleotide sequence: TGTGCCAGCAGCTCACCGGGACAGATTTTGGATGGCTACACCTTC.

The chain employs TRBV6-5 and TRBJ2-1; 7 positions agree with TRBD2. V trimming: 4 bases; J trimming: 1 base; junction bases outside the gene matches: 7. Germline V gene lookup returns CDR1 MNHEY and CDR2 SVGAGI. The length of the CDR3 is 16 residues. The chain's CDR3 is CASSSEAGPSYNEQFF. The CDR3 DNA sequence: TGTGCCAGCAGTTCTGAAGCGGGGCCTTCCTACAATGAGCAGTTCTTC.

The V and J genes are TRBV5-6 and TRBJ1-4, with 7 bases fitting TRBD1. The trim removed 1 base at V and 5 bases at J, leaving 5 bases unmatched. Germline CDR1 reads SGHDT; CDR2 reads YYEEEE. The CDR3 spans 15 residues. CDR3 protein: CASSLLDRENEKLFF. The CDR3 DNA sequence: TGTGCCAGCAGCTTGCTAGACAGGGAAAATGAAAAACTGTTTTTT.

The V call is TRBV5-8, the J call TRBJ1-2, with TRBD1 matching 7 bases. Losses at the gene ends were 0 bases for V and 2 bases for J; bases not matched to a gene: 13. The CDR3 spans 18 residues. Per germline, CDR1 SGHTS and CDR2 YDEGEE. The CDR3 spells CASSLDLRTGLRNYGYTF. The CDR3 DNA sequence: TGTGCCAGCAGCTTGGATTTAAGGACAGGTCTGAGAAACTATGGCTACACCTTC.

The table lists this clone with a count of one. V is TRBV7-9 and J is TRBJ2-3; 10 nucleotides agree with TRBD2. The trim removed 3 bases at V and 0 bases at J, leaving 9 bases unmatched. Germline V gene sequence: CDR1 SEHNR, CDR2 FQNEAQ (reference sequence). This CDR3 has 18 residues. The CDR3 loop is CASSFGSGGAVSTDTQYF. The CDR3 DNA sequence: TGTGCCAGCAGCTTTGGGAGCGGGGGGGCCGTTAGCACAGATACGCAGTATTTT.

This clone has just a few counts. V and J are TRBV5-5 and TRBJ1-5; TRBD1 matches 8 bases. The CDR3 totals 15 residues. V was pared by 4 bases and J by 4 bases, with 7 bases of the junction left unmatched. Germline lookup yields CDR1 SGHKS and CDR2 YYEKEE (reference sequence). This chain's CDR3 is CASSASRQGNQPQHF. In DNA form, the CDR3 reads TGTGCCAGCAGCGCCTCACGACAGGGGAATCAGCCCCAGCATTTT.